This T cell receptor beta chain originates from a study of T cell repertoires in ileal Crohn's disease. Study-wide background: Over 30% were active smokers at surgery; median disease duration was nearly eight years. Every patient was operated on for stricturing (roughly 61%) or penetrating (about 40%) complications.

The table came from immunoSEQ multiplex PCR; TCRdb's copy has only in-frame clones and leaves some out. The sample consists of over 9,500 clones, 76% of them appearing once. Notes on this clone: The target antigen is unknown.

Trimming removed 3 bases from V and 2 bases from J, with 12 bases in between. The CDR3 loop spans 15 amino acids. Germline CDR1 reads SGDLS; CDR2 reads YYNGEE. Findings and limits, study-wide: Compared with non-smokers, active smokers at surgery showed more clonal expansions. Every patient over 26.8% clonality showed endoscopic recurrence.

The chain combines TRBV9 with TRBJ2-1, with D perhaps TRBD1 (6 bases). The TCR originated in an adult with Crohn's disease. Sample: ileal tissue. CDR3 bases: TGTGCCAGCAGCGGACAGGAATTACCCTACAATGAGCAGTTCTTC. Translated, it gives CASSGQELPYNEQFF. The complete variable domain, with remaining parts taken from reference TRBV9 and TRBJ2-1, reads DSGVTQTPKHLITATGQRVTLRCSPRSGDLSVYWYQQSLDQGLQFLIQYYNGEERAKGNILERFSAQQFPDLHSELNLSSLELGDSALYFCASSGQELPYNEQFFGPGTRLTVL.